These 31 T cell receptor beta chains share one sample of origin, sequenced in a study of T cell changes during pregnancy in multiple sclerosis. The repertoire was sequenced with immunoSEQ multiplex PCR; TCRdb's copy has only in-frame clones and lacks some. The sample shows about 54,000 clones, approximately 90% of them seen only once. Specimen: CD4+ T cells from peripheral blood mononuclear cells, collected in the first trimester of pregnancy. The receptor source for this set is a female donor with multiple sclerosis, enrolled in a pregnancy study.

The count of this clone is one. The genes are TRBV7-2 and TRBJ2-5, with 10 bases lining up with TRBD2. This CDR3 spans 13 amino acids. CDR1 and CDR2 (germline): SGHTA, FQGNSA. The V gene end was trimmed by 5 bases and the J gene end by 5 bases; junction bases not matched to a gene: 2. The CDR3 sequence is CASSRLAGETQYF. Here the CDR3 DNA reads TGTGCCAGCAGCCGACTAGCGGGCGAGACCCAGTACTTC.

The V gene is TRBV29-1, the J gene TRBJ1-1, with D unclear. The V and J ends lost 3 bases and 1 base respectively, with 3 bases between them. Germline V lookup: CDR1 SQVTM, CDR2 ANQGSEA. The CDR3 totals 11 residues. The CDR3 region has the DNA TGCAGCGTTGATAGGAACACTGAAGCTTTCTTT. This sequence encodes CSVDRNTEAFF.

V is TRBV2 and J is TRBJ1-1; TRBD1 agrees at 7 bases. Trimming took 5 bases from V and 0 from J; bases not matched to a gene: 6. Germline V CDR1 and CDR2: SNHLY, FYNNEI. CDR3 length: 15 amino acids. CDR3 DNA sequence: TGTGCCAGCAGTAGACAGGGTTCTATGAACACTGAAGCTTTCTTT. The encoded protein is CASSRQGSMNTEAFF.

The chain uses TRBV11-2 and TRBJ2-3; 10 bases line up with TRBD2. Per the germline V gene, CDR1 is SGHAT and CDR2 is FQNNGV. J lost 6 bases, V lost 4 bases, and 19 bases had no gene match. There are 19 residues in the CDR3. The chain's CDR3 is CASSYKQIPSGSIRDTQYF. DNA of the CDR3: TGTGCCAGCAGCTATAAACAGATACCTAGCGGGAGTATCAGGGATACGCAGTATTTT.

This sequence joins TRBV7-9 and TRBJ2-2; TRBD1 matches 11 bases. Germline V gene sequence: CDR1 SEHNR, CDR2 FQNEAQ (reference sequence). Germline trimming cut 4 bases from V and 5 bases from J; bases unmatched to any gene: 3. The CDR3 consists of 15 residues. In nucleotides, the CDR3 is TGTGCCAGCAGCTGGGGACAGGGGGGTACCGGGGAGCTGTTTTTT. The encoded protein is CASSWGQGGTGELFF.

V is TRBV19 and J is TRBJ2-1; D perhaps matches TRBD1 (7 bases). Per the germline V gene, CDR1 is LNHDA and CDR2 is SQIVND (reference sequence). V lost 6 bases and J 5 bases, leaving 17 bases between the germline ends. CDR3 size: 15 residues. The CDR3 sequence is CASRPTQGGHNEQFF. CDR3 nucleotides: TGTGCCAGTAGACCCACCCAGGGGGGTCACAATGAGCAGTTCTTC.

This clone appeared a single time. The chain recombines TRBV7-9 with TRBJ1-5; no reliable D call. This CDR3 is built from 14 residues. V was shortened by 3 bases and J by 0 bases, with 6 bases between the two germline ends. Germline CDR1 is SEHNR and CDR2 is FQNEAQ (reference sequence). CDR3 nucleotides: TGTGCCAGCAGCTTCAGTGGTAGCAATCAGCCCCAGCATTTT. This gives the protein CASSFSGSNQPQHF.

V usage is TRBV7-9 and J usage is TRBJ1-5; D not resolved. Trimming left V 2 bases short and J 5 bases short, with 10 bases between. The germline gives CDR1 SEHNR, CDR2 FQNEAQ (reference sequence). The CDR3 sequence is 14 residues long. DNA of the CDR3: TGTGCCAGCAGCTTAAGAGGGTTGGATCAGCCCCAGCATTTT. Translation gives CASSLRGLDQPQHF.

The DNA for the CDR3 is TGTGCCAGCAGCCAAGATCCGCAGGGGGCAACTAATGAAAAACTGTTTTTT. Residues: CASSQDPQGATNEKLFF. V is TRBV4-2 and J is TRBJ1-4; 7 positions agree with TRBD1. The V segment lost 0 bases and the J segment 0 bases; nucleotides outside the gene matches: 4. The CDR3 extends over 17 amino acids. The germline gives CDR1 LGHNA, CDR2 YNFKEQ.

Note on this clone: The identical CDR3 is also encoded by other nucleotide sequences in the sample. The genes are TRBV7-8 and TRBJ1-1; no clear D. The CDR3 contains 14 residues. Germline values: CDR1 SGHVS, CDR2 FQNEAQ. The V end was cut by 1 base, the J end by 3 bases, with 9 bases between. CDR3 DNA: TGTGCCAGCAGCTTAGAGGCAGGCTACACTGAAGCTTTCTTT. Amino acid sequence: CASSLEAGYTEAFF.

In DNA, the CDR3 is TGTGCCAGCAGGCCAGGAGGGACTACCGCCAGGGAGCAGTACTTC. This sequence encodes CASRPGGTTAREQYF. The rearrangement joins TRBV7-2 to TRBJ2-7; 7 bases map to TRBD2. Germline CDR1 is SGHTA and CDR2 is FQGNSA. The CDR3 runs to 15 residues. The V gene end was trimmed by 6 bases and the J gene end by 7 bases; junction bases not matched to a gene: 15.

CDR3 in DNA: TGTGCCAGCAGCTTCCAAACAGGGTTGGCCGGCTACACCTTC. It specifies CASSFQTGLAGYTF. V is TRBV7-9 and J is TRBJ1-2; TRBD1 might be the D (6 bases). Between the trimmed V and J ends, which lost 3 bases and 8 bases, there was a span of 16 bases. CDR1 SEHNR and CDR2 FQNEAQ come from the germline V gene (reference sequence). The length of the CDR3 is 14 residues.

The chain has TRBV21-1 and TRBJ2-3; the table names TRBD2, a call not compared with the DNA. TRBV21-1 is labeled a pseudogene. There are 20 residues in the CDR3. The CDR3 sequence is CASSKKIPGLAKISTDTQYF. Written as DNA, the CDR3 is TGTGCCAGCAGCAAAAAAATACCGGGACTAGCCAAGATTAGCACAGATACGCAGTATTTT.

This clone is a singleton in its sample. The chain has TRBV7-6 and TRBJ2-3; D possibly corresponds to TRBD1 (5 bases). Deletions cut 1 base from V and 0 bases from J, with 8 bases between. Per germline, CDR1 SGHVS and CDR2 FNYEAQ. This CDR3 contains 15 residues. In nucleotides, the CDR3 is TGTGCCAGCAGCTTAGAAGGGGCTAGCACAGATACGCAGTATTTT. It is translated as CASSLEGASTDTQYF.

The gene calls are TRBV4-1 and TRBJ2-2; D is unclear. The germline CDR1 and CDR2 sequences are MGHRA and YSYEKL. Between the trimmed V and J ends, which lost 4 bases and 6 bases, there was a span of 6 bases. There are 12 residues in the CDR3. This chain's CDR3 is CASSPYPGELFF. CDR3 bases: TGCGCCAGCAGCCCTTATCCCGGGGAGCTGTTTTTT.

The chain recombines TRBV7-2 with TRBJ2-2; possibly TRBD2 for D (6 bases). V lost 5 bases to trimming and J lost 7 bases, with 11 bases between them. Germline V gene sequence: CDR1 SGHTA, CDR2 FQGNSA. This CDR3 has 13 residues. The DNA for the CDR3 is TGTGCCAGCAGCCGTGGGGGGATCGGGGAGCTGTTTTTT. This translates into CASSRGGIGELFF.

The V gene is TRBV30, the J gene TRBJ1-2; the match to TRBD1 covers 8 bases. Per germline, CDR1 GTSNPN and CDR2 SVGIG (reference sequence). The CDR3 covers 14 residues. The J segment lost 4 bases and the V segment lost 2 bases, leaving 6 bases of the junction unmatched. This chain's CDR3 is CAWSINRGTYGYTF. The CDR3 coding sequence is TGTGCCTGGAGTATCAACAGGGGGACCTATGGCTACACCTTC.

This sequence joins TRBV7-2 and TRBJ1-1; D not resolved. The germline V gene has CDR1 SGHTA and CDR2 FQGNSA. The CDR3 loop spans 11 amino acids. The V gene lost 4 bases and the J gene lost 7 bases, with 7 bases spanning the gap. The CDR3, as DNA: TGTGCCAGCAGCTCCGGGAGTGAAGCTTTCTTT. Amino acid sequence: CASSSGSEAFF.

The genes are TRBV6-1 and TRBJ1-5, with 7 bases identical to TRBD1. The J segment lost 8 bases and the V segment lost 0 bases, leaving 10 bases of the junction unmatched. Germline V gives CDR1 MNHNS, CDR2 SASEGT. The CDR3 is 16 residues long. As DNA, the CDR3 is TGTGCCAGCAGTGAAGCTATTCGACAGGGCAGTAAGCCCCAGCATTTT. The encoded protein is CASSEAIRQGSKPQHF.

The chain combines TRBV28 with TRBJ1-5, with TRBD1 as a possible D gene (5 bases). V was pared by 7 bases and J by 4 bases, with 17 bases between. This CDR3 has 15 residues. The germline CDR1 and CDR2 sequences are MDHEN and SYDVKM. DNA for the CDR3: TGTGCCAGCAACTACCGCGACAGAATTAATCAGCCCCAGCATTTT. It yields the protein CASNYRDRINQPQHF.

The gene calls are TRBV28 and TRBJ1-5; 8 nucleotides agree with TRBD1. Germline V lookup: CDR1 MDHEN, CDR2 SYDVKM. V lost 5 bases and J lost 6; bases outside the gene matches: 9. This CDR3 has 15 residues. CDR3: CASSRADRASQPQHF. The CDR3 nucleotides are TGTGCCAGCAGTCGAGCGGACAGGGCAAGTCAGCCCCAGCATTTT.

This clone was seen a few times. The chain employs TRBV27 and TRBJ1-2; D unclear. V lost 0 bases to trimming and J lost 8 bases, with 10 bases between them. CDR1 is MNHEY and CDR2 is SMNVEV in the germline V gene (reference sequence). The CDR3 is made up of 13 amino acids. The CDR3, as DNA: TGTGCCAGCAGTTTATCTACGGAGACGGGCTACACCTTC. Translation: CASSLSTETGYTF.

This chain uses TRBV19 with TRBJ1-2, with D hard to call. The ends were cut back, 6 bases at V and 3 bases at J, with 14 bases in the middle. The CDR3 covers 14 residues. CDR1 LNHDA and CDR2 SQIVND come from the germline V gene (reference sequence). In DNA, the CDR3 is TGTGCCAGTAGGAAATATACCCGGGACTATGGCTACACCTTC. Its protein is CASRKYTRDYGYTF. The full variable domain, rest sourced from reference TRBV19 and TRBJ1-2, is DGGITQSPKYLFRKEGQNVTLSCEQNLNHDAMYWYRQDPGQGLRLIYYSQIVNDFQKGDIAEGYSVSREKKESFPLTVTSAQKNPTAFYLCASRKYTRDYGYTFGSGTRLTVV.

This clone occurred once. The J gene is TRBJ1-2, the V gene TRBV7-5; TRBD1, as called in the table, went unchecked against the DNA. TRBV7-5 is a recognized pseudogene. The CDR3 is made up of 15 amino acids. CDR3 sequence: CARSSGQGVNYGYTF. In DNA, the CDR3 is TGTGCCAGAAGCTCAGGACAGGGAGTAAACTATGGCTACACCTTC.

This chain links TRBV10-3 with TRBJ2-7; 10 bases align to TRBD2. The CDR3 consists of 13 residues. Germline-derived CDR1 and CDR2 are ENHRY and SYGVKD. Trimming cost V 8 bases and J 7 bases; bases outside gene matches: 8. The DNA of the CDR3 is TGTGCCATCCGGGGGACTAGCGTAGGTGAGCAGTACTTC. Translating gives CAIRGTSVGEQYF.

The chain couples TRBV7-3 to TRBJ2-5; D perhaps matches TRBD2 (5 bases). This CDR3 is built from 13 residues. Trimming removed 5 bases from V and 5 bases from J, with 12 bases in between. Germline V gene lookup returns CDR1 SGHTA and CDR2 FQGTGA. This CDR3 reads CASSPLGDETQYF. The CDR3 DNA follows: TGTGCCAGCAGCCCCCTCGGGGATGAGACCCAGTACTTC.

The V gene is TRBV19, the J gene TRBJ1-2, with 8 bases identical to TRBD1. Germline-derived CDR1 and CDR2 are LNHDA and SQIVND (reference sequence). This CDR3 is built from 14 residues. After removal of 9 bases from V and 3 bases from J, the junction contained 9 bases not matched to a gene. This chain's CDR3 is CASRQWGQDYGYTF. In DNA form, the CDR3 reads TGTGCCAGCCGACAGTGGGGACAGGACTATGGCTACACCTTC.

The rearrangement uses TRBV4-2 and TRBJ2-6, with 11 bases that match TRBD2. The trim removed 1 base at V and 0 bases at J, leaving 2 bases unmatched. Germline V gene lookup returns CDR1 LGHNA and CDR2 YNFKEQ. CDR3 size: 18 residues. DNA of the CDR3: TGTGCCAGCAGCCAAGGAACTAGCGGGAGCTCTGGGGCCAACGTCCTGACTTTC. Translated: CASSQGTSGSSGANVLTF.

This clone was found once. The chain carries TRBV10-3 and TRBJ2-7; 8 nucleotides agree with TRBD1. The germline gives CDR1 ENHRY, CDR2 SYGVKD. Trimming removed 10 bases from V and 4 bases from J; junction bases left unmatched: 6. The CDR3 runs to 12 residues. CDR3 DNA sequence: TGTGCCACGCGGACAGGGACATACGAGCAGTACTTC. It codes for CATRTGTYEQYF.

The CDR3 coding sequence is TGTGCCAGCTCACCACAAAGGCAGACAAGCTATGGCTACACCTTC. Translated, it gives CASSPQRQTSYGYTF. The chain uses TRBV18 and TRBJ1-2; no definite D call. The germline V gene encodes CDR1 KGHSH and CDR2 LQKENI. The CDR3 has 15 residues. Trimming pared 1 base from V and 4 bases from J, leaving 13 bases between.

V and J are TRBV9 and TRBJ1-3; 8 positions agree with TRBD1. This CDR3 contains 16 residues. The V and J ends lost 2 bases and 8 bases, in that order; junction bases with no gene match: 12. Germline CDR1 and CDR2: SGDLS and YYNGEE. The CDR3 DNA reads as TGTGCCAGCAGCGTTATAGACAGGGGTACACGGGACACCATATATTTT. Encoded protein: CASSVIDRGTRDTIYF.